A selection of T cell receptor beta chains follows, all from one sample in a study of CD8 T cells in Susac syndrome. Via MiXCR, TCRdb re-called the immunoSEQ multiplex PCR reads, giving one row per CDR3 protein. The data contain 250,000 or so distinct CDR3 sequences, approximately 92% of them singletons. What was sequenced was CD4+ T cells from PBMCs. The receptors originated from a human donor with multiple sclerosis. The CDR3 runs from the conserved cysteine through the conserved F or W. The order of the fields is J gene, clone size, D gene, V gene, CDR3 DNA, CDR3 protein. D genes are given only for firm matches. For some rows the clone size is stated as once, few or many, or as a class when expanded; others skip it.

J gene: TRBJ1-1
clone size: .
D gene: .
V gene: TRBV19
CDR3 DNA: TGTGCCAGTAGTGGGGGTCGGGTGAACACTGAAGCTTTCTTT
CDR3 protein: CASSGGRVNTEAFF

J gene: TRBJ1-3
clone size: .
D gene: TRBD1
V gene: TRBV20-1
CDR3 DNA: TGCAGTGCTCGGGACAGACCAGGAAACACCATATATTTT
CDR3 protein: CSARDRPGNTIYF

J gene: TRBJ2-5
clone size: .
D gene: TRBD2
V gene: TRBV6-5
CDR3 DNA: TGTGCCAGCAGTTACCAAGGACTAGCGGGGTCCGGCGCCCAGTACTTC
CDR3 protein: CASSYQGLAGSGAQYF

J gene: TRBJ1-2
clone size: once
D gene: .
V gene: TRBV24-1
CDR3 DNA: TGTGCCACCAGTGGCCGCGACAGGCAAAATGGGGGCTATGGCTACACCTTC
CDR3 protein: CATSGRDRQNGGYGYTF

J gene: TRBJ1-2
clone size: few
D gene: .
V gene: TRBV7-9
CDR3 DNA: TGTGCCAGCAGCTTAGCAGCGGGCAACTATGGCTACACCTTC
CDR3 protein: CASSLAAGNYGYTF

J gene: TRBJ2-5
clone size: .
D gene: TRBD2
V gene: TRBV20-1
CDR3 DNA: TGCAGTGCTAGACGGGGGGGCAGGGAGACCCAGTACTTC
CDR3 protein: CSARRGGRETQYF

J gene: TRBJ1-4
clone size: .
D gene: .
V gene: TRBV15
CDR3 DNA: TGTGCCACCAGCAGAGTCACGGGGAGGGAGTTTAATGAAAAACTGTTTTTT
CDR3 protein: CATSRVTGREFNEKLFF

J gene: TRBJ2-4
clone size: .
D gene: .
V gene: TRBV20-1
CDR3 DNA: TGCAGTGCCTTAGTTGCCGCCAAAAACATTCAGTACTTC
CDR3 protein: CSALVAAKNIQYF

J gene: TRBJ2-5
clone size: .
D gene: .
V gene: TRBV5-1
CDR3 DNA: TGCGCCAGCAGCACGGAACCCAGAAGGGGAGAGACCCAGTACTTC
CDR3 protein: CASSTEPRRGETQYF

J gene: TRBJ2-4
clone size: few
D gene: .
V gene: TRBV7-2
CDR3 DNA: TGTGCCAGCAGCTTAGGTGGGGCGGCCAAAAACATTCAGTACTTC
CDR3 protein: CASSLGGAAKNIQYF

J gene: TRBJ1-1
clone size: .
D gene: .
V gene: TRBV3-1
CDR3 DNA: TGTGCCAGCAGCCAAATAGCCAGGGACACTGAAGCTTTCTTT
CDR3 protein: CASSQIARDTEAFF

J gene: TRBJ1-1
clone size: .
D gene: .
V gene: TRBV5-6
CDR3 DNA: TGTGCCAGCACGCCGGGATTGAACACTGAAGCTTTCTTT
CDR3 protein: CASTPGLNTEAFF

J gene: TRBJ2-1
clone size: few
D gene: .
V gene: TRBV5-4
CDR3 DNA: TGTGCCAGCAGCTTGCGGGAGCCGTACAATGAGCAGTTCTTC
CDR3 protein: CASSLREPYNEQFF

J gene: TRBJ1-5
clone size: .
D gene: TRBD1
V gene: TRBV20-1
CDR3 DNA: TGCAGTGCTAGGCCCTGGACAGGGAATCAGCCCCAGCATTTT
CDR3 protein: CSARPWTGNQPQHF

J gene: TRBJ1-2
clone size: .
D gene: TRBD1
V gene: TRBV4-2
CDR3 DNA: TGTGCCAGCAGCCAAGCGGGACAGGGGCCCCCACGCCGAGGCTACACCTTC
CDR3 protein: CASSQAGQGPPRRGYTF

J gene: TRBJ2-3
clone size: .
D gene: TRBD2
V gene: TRBV4-1
CDR3 DNA: TGCGCCAGCAGCCAAGACGGACTAGCGGCAGATACGCAGTATTTT
CDR3 protein: CASSQDGLAADTQYF

J gene: TRBJ2-3
clone size: .
D gene: .
V gene: TRBV27
CDR3 DNA: TGTGCCAGCAGTTTTGGGTCGTCGGCATCGAGCACAGATACGCAGTATTTT
CDR3 protein: CASSFGSSASSTDTQYF

J gene: TRBJ2-5
clone size: .
D gene: .
V gene: TRBV12-3/TRBV12-4
CDR3 DNA: TGTGCCAGCAGTCCAAGGTGGAGAACCGTCGAGGAGACCCAGTACTTC
CDR3 protein: CASSPRWRTVEETQYF

J gene: TRBJ2-5
clone size: .
D gene: TRBD1
V gene: TRBV19
CDR3 DNA: TGTGCCAGTAGTCCGAGGGGGGACAGGGGGAAAGAGACCCAGTACTTC
CDR3 protein: CASSPRGDRGKETQYF

J gene: TRBJ2-7
clone size: .
D gene: .
V gene: TRBV3-1
CDR3 DNA: TGTGCCAGCAGCCAAGATCGAGCAGGGTACTACGAGCAGTACTTC
CDR3 protein: CASSQDRAGYYEQYF

J gene: TRBJ1-2
clone size: .
D gene: .
V gene: TRBV3-1
CDR3 DNA: TGTGCCAGCAGCCCAGCCAAAAACTATGGCTACACCTTC
CDR3 protein: CASSPAKNYGYTF

J gene: TRBJ2-7
clone size: few
D gene: TRBD1
V gene: TRBV29-1
CDR3 DNA: TGCAGCTCGACCGGGACAGGGGGAGGGGAGCAGTACTTC
CDR3 protein: CSSTGTGGGEQYF

J gene: TRBJ1-2
clone size: .
D gene: TRBD1
V gene: TRBV7-9
CDR3 DNA: TGTGCCAGCAGCTTAGGAGACAGGGGCACTTACCGCACCTTC
CDR3 protein: CASSLGDRGTYRTF

J gene: TRBJ1-2
clone size: .
D gene: .
V gene: TRBV15
CDR3 DNA: TGTGCCACCAGCGGGGGAAGGGGCCGAAAAATTCAGAATGGCTACACCTTC
CDR3 protein: CATSGGRGRKIQNGYTF

J gene: TRBJ1-5
clone size: once
D gene: .
V gene: TRBV19
CDR3 DNA: TGTGCCAGTAGTATTAGTTTGGGGGGCGGTCAGCCCCAGCATTTT
CDR3 protein: CASSISLGGGQPQHF

J gene: TRBJ2-1
clone size: once
D gene: .
V gene: TRBV21-1
CDR3 DNA: TGTGCCAGCAGCAAGGAGAAGGGACAGGGTAGGGTCTACAATGAGCAGTTCTTC
CDR3 protein: CASSKEKGQGRVYNEQFF

J gene: TRBJ1-4
clone size: .
D gene: .
V gene: TRBV30
CDR3 DNA: TGTGCCTGGAGTGTAAGAGCCGGGGGGATTTATGAAAAACTGTTTTTT
CDR3 protein: CAWSVRAGGIYEKLFF

J gene: TRBJ1-1
clone size: .
D gene: TRBD1
V gene: TRBV18
CDR3 DNA: TGTGCCAGCTCTCCGTCCGGGACAGAGGGGAACGCGGCTTTCTTT
CDR3 protein: CASSPSGTEGNAAFF

J gene: TRBJ2-5
clone size: .
D gene: .
V gene: TRBV6-5
CDR3 DNA: TGTGCCAGCAGTTACGCCTCAGGGAGGGAGACCCAGTACTTC
CDR3 protein: CASSYASGRETQYF

J gene: TRBJ2-1
clone size: .
D gene: .
V gene: TRBV11-2
CDR3 DNA: TGTGCCAGCGGAGGCCTAGGAGGTCGCAATGAGCAGTTCTTC
CDR3 protein: CASGGLGGRNEQFF

J gene: TRBJ2-1
clone size: once
D gene: .
V gene: TRBV3-1
CDR3 DNA: TGTGCCAGCAGCCAAGCGCTAGGGGGGAGAGCCCACAATGAGCAGTTCTTC
CDR3 protein: CASSQALGGRAHNEQFF

J gene: TRBJ2-7
clone size: once
D gene: .
V gene: TRBV28
CDR3 DNA: TGTGCCAGCAGTTTGGCGGACAGTCGCCCCTACGAGCAGTACTTC
CDR3 protein: CASSLADSRPYEQYF

J gene: TRBJ1-5
clone size: .
D gene: TRBD1
V gene: TRBV30
CDR3 DNA: TGTGCCTGGAGTGTAGGGACAGATCAGCCCCAGCATTTT
CDR3 protein: CAWSVGTDQPQHF

J gene: TRBJ1-1
clone size: .
D gene: .
V gene: TRBV27
CDR3 DNA: TGTGCCAGCAGTTACAATGGGGGGAACACTGAAGCTTTCTTT
CDR3 protein: CASSYNGGNTEAFF

J gene: TRBJ2-2
clone size: .
D gene: .
V gene: TRBV19
CDR3 DNA: TGTGCCAGTAGCCAGACCAGCACCGGGGAGCTGTTTTTT
CDR3 protein: CASSQTSTGELFF

J gene: TRBJ2-5
clone size: .
D gene: TRBD2
V gene: TRBV4-1
CDR3 DNA: TGCGCCAGCAGCCAACAGCGGGGAAAAGAGACCCAGTACTTC
CDR3 protein: CASSQQRGKETQYF

J gene: TRBJ2-2
clone size: .
D gene: .
V gene: TRBV5-4
CDR3 DNA: TGTGCCAGCAGCTTCCAGGGCGGAACCGGGGAGCTGTTTTTT
CDR3 protein: CASSFQGGTGELFF

J gene: TRBJ2-7
clone size: .
D gene: TRBD1
V gene: TRBV10-1
CDR3 DNA: TGCGCCAGCAGTGAGTCATGGACAGGGGTCAACGAGCAGTACTTC
CDR3 protein: CASSESWTGVNEQYF

J gene: TRBJ1-1
clone size: .
D gene: .
V gene: TRBV14
CDR3 DNA: TGTGCCAGCAGCAACAGGAACACTGAAGCTTTCTTT
CDR3 protein: CASSNRNTEAFF

J gene: TRBJ2-2
clone size: .
D gene: .
V gene: TRBV28
CDR3 DNA: TGTGCCAGCAGCCAAAACGGGATAACCGGGGAGCTGTTTTTT
CDR3 protein: CASSQNGITGELFF

J gene: TRBJ1-1
clone size: once
D gene: .
V gene: TRBV5-4
CDR3 DNA: TGTGCCAGCAGCTTACCCTTGCAGGGGAGAACTGAAGCTTTCTTT
CDR3 protein: CASSLPLQGRTEAFF

J gene: TRBJ2-7
clone size: once
D gene: TRBD1
V gene: TRBV25-1
CDR3 DNA: TGTGCCAGCAGTCCTTCCGGGACAGGTGTCTACGAGCAGTACTTC
CDR3 protein: CASSPSGTGVYEQYF

J gene: TRBJ2-1
clone size: .
D gene: TRBD2
V gene: TRBV3-1
CDR3 DNA: TGTGCCAGCAGCCAAGATGGTCTAGCGGGAGGACTTAGCTCCTACAATGAGCAGTTCTTC
CDR3 protein: CASSQDGLAGGLSSYNEQFF

J gene: TRBJ1-2
clone size: .
D gene: TRBD1
V gene: TRBV24-1
CDR3 DNA: TGTGCCACCGGCGGACAGGGGCTGGGTGGCTACACCTTC
CDR3 protein: CATGGQGLGGYTF